Sequencing of this T cell receptor beta chain was carried out in a study of OX40 agonist ivuxolimab in advanced cancers. Turning to the study itself: Head and neck, renal cell, melanoma or hepatocellular carcinoma were the cancers that dose-escalation patients had. Partial responses occurred in three patients (one hepatocellular carcinoma, two cutaneous melanoma). General study results and limits: Compared with CD4+, CD8+ T cells on average had more expanded clones. Partial responders treated at 0.1-3.0 mg/kg exhibited clonal expansion among the lowest measured.

The germline V gene encodes CDR1 SGDLS and CDR2 YYNGEE. CDR3 length equals 16 residues. Trimming stripped 2 bases from V and 0 bases from J, with 11 bases between. Profiling relied on immunoSEQ multiplex PCR, and the TCRdb table lists in-frame clones only, not all of them. The sample gives 60,000 to 80,000 clones, around 84% of which show up once; 1.1% is in the top ten. Regarding this clone: Its cognate antigen is unknown.

The clonotype originates from an adult with an advanced solid tumor such as melanoma, head and neck, liver or kidney cancer. Sequencing used CD4+ or CD8+ T cells sorted from blood, obtained in a trial of the OX40 agonist ivuxolimab. The genes are TRBV9 and TRBJ2-2, with a possible D match to TRBD1 (6 bases). The DNA of the CDR3 is TGTGCCAGCAGCGTTGGACAGACCGCGAACACCGGGGAGCTGTTTTTT. Translated: CASSVGQTANTGELFF.